Presented here are 28 T cell receptor beta chains from one specimen sequenced in a study of cytomegalovirus exposure and HLA in healthy donors. With 60 Vbeta and 13 Jbeta primers, the PCR was carried out. Here immunoSEQ multiplex PCR was the method, and the copy in TCRdb shows in-frame clones only, minus some. The sample lists 150,000 to 200,000 clones; 80% to 90% were seen once. The sample consisted of PBMCs. Source of these receptors: a man younger than 35 in good health and CMV-seropositive.

The J gene is TRBJ2-5, the V gene TRBV18, with D perhaps TRBD2 (6 bases). Trimming left V 3 bases short and J 5 bases short, with 19 bases between. The CDR3 spans 16 residues. Germline-derived CDR1 and CDR2 are KGHSH and LQKENI. The CDR3 bases are TGTGCCAGCTCACCGTTGGACGCAACTGGGGGGGAGACCCAGTACTTC. Translating gives CASSPLDATGGETQYF. The full variable domain, its missing parts supplied by reference TRBV18 and TRBJ2-5, is NAGVMQNPRHLVRRRGQEARLRCSPMKGHSHVYWYRQLPEEGLKFMVYLQKENIIDESGMPKERFSAEFPKEGPSILRIQQVVRGDSAAYFCASSPLDATGGETQYFGPGTRLLVL.

The chain uses TRBV7-2 and TRBJ2-5; D unresolved. This CDR3 is built from 14 residues. Deletions cut 1 base from V and 1 base from J, with 7 bases between. Germline loops: CDR1 SGHTA, CDR2 FQGNSA. CDR3 protein: CASSLGRLQETQYF. For the CDR3, the DNA is TGTGCCAGCAGCTTAGGGCGGCTCCAAGAGACCCAGTACTTC.

The sample holds one count of this clone. The chain has TRBV2 and TRBJ2-2; D gene unclear. This CDR3 comprises 16 residues. The V gene's germline CDR1 is SNHLY and CDR2 FYNNEI. The ends were cut back, 6 bases at V and 5 bases at J, with 19 bases in the middle. The CDR3 loop is CASSVPGRYHTGELFF. The CDR3, as DNA: TGTGCCAGCAGCGTCCCGGGTCGGTATCATACCGGGGAGCTGTTTTTT.

V and J are TRBV5-1 and TRBJ2-1, with 8 bases matching TRBD1. V lost 0 bases to trimming and J lost 6 bases; unmatched junction nucleotides: 5. This CDR3 is built from 15 residues. Per the germline V gene, CDR1 is SGHRS and CDR2 is YFSETQ. The CDR3 DNA follows: TGCGCCAGCAGCTTGGCGGGGACAGGAACCAATGAGCAGTTCTTC. Translation: CASSLAGTGTNEQFF.

In DNA, the CDR3 is TGTGCCAGCAGCCAGGGGGGTTCCGGGGAGCTGTTTTTT. It yields the protein CASSQGGSGELFF. The chain carries TRBV4-2 and TRBJ2-2; the D gene is possibly TRBD2 (6 bases). The CDR3 spans 13 residues. V dropped 3 bases and J dropped 6 bases, with 8 bases sitting between them. Germline CDR1 reads LGHNA; CDR2 reads YNFKEQ.

In nucleotides, the CDR3 is TGTGCCAGCAAGGACAGAACCTACGAGCAGTACTTC. It yields the protein CASKDRTYEQYF. The genes are TRBV6-4 and TRBJ2-7; TRBD1 might be the D (6 bases). CDR1 and CDR2 from the germline V gene are MRHNA and SNTAGT. The CDR3 has 12 residues. V lost 7 bases and J lost 2, with 9 bases in between.

This clone appeared a single time. The chain employs TRBV9 and TRBJ2-5; D perhaps matches TRBD2 (5 bases). V was clipped by 0 bases and J by 4 bases, with 13 bases between them. The CDR3 has 15 residues. Germline lookup yields CDR1 SGDLS and CDR2 YYNGEE. The CDR3 DNA is TGTGCCAGCAGCGTAGATCCAGGACTTCCAGAGACCCAGTACTTC. This translates into CASSVDPGLPETQYF.

This chain uses TRBV9 with TRBJ2-3, with 9 bases lining up with TRBD1. The germline gives CDR1 SGDLS, CDR2 YYNGEE. There are 15 residues in the CDR3. The trim removed 6 bases at V and 2 bases at J, leaving 7 bases unmatched. This CDR3 reads CASTLGQGPTDTQYF. The CDR3 DNA is TGTGCCAGCACCCTCGGACAGGGGCCCACAGATACGCAGTATTTT.

V is TRBV12-5 and J is TRBJ2-7; TRBD1 aligns across 9 bases. This CDR3 comprises 14 residues. J lost 3 bases, V lost 1 base, and 1 base had no gene match. The germline V gene has CDR1 LGHNT and CDR2 FRNRAP. CDR3 DNA: TGTGCTAGTGGTTTGGGGACAGGGGTCTACGAGCAGTACTTC. Protein product: CASGLGTGVYEQYF.

This clone was observed a single time. V gene TRBV7-9 combines with J gene TRBJ2-1, with 11 bases lining up with TRBD2. The CDR3 length is 15 residues. Trimming at V came to 6 bases and at J to 7 bases, leaving 8 bases not matched to a gene. The germline V gene encodes CDR1 SEHNR and CDR2 FQNEAQ (reference sequence). CDR3: CASRGISGGANEQFF. The CDR3 nucleotides are TGTGCCAGCAGGGGCATTAGCGGGGGGGCTAATGAGCAGTTCTTC.

The chain links TRBV2 to TRBJ1-2; TRBD1 matches at 9 bases. This CDR3 is built from 15 residues. Losses at the gene ends were 2 bases for V and 8 bases for J; bases not matched to a gene: 9. Per the germline V gene, CDR1 is SNHLY and CDR2 is FYNNEI. CDR3 sequence reads: CASSELTGGREGYTF. For the CDR3, the DNA is TGTGCCAGCAGTGAACTGACAGGGGGACGAGAGGGCTACACCTTC.

Turning to this clone: One end of the junction is discordant with germline, which a read error may explain. At the DNA level, this CDR3 is encoded by other sequences in the same sample as well. V usage is TRBV12-5 and J usage is TRBJ1-1; 8 positions match TRBD1. The CDR3 loop spans 17 amino acids. Germline-derived CDR1 and CDR2 are LGHNT and FRNRAP. The CDR3 reads CASGEPLSGGAYAEAFF. The CDR3 DNA sequence: TGTGCTAGTGGTGAACCCTTATCAGGGGGCGCGTATGCTGAAGCCTTCTTT.

V gene TRBV9 combines with J gene TRBJ2-2; 8 nucleotides match TRBD2. The ends lost 0 bases at V and 7 bases at J; junction bases unmatched: 2. CDR1 is SGDLS and CDR2 is YYNGEE in the germline V gene. This CDR3 has 14 residues. The CDR3 DNA sequence: TGTGCCAGCAGCGTAGTACGGGAGGGCGGGGAGCTGTTTTTT. Translation: CASSVVREGGELFF.

The DNA for the CDR3 is TGTGCCAGTAGTACCCTCGGGACTAGCGGGGAAGAGACCCAGTACTTC. The encoded protein is CASSTLGTSGEETQYF. V and J are TRBV19 and TRBJ2-5; 13 bases are shared with TRBD2. Looked up from germline, CDR1 is LNHDA and CDR2 is SQIVND (reference sequence). The CDR3 consists of 16 residues. The ends lost 4 bases at V and 3 bases at J; junction bases unmatched: 5. The full variable domain, its missing parts supplied by reference TRBV19 and TRBJ2-5, is DGGITQSPKYLFRKEGQNVTLSCEQNLNHDAMYWYRQDPGQGLRLIYYSQIVNDFQKGDIAEGYSVSREKKESFPLTVTSAQKNPTAFYLCASSTLGTSGEETQYFGPGTRLLVL.

The chain couples TRBV4-1 to TRBJ2-1; D remains ambiguous. This CDR3 contains 14 residues. Trimming shortened V by 6 bases and J by 0 bases, and 9 bases separated the two germline ends. Germline CDR1 MGHRA, CDR2 YSYEKL. The CDR3 region has the DNA TGCGCCAGCAGTTCAGCGAGCTCCTACAATGAGCAGTTCTTC. Its protein product is CASSSASSYNEQFF.

The chain joins TRBV5-4 to TRBJ2-2; 9 positions agree with TRBD2. This CDR3 has 17 residues. The junction had 4 bases not matched to a gene; V was cut back by 0 bases and J by 1 base. CDR1 SGHNT and CDR2 YYREEE come from the germline V gene (reference sequence). The CDR3 region is CASSLGDSGGNTGELFF. The CDR3 DNA is TGTGCCAGCAGCTTGGGGGATAGCGGGGGGAACACCGGGGAGCTGTTTTTT.

The chain uses TRBV7-2 and TRBJ1-5; no reliable D call. Trimming stripped 2 bases from V and 6 bases from J, with 8 bases between. The CDR3 contains 13 residues. Looked up from germline, CDR1 is SGHTA and CDR2 is FQGNSA. The CDR3: CASSLSFSQPQHF. The CDR3 DNA reads as TGTGCCAGCAGCTTATCTTTCTCTCAGCCCCAGCATTTT.

The rearrangement joins TRBV19 to TRBJ2-7; 7 bases are a match to TRBD1. CDR1 LNHDA and CDR2 SQIVND come from the germline V gene (reference sequence). Unmatched junction bases numbered 8, after V lost 5 bases and J lost 4 bases. CDR3 size: 14 residues. CDR3 in amino acids: CASSSLQGRYEQYF. For the CDR3, the DNA is TGTGCCAGTAGTTCCCTACAGGGGCGGTACGAGCAGTACTTC. The variable domain in full, with the rest retrieved from reference TRBV19 and TRBJ2-7, is DGGITQSPKYLFRKEGQNVTLSCEQNLNHDAMYWYRQDPGQGLRLIYYSQIVNDFQKGDIAEGYSVSREKKESFPLTVTSAQKNPTAFYLCASSSLQGRYEQYFGPGTRLTVT.

This clone has a handful of counts. The chain is built from TRBV27 and TRBJ1-1; D possibly corresponds to TRBD1 (5 bases). This CDR3 has 12 residues. Trimming stripped 8 bases from V and 2 bases from J, with 9 bases between. Germline lookup yields CDR1 MNHEY and CDR2 SMNVEV (reference sequence). Written as DNA, the CDR3 is TGTGCCAGCGGAGGGGTAAACACTGAAGCTTTCTTT. It encodes CASGGVNTEAFF.

The chain is built from TRBV7-9 and TRBJ2-5, with TRBD2 matching over 12 bases. The length of the CDR3 is 18 residues. Trimming removed 1 base from V and 3 bases from J; junction bases left unmatched: 9. Per germline, CDR1 SEHNR and CDR2 FQNEAQ (reference sequence). CDR3 nucleotides: TGTGCCAGCAGCTTAGGAGCAAGACTAGCGGGGGTAGAAGAGACCCAGTACTTC. This encodes CASSLGARLAGVEETQYF.

This sequence joins TRBV7-9 and TRBJ2-2, with 7 bases that match TRBD2. Germline values: CDR1 SEHNR, CDR2 FQNEAQ (reference sequence). CDR3 length: 15 amino acids. Trimming removed 5 bases from V and 0 bases from J; junction bases left unmatched: 3. The CDR3 DNA follows: TGTGCCAGCAGCCCGGCGGGGGCGAACACCGGGGAGCTGTTTTTT. Its protein is CASSPAGANTGELFF.

The rearrangement links TRBV7-8 to TRBJ1-4, with 11 nucleotides matching TRBD1. The CDR3 runs 14 residues. The V gene's germline CDR1 is SGHVS and CDR2 FQNEAQ. Trimming at V came to 4 bases and at J to 7 bases, leaving 2 bases not matched to a gene. This CDR3 reads CASSWDRGGEKLFF. CDR3 nucleotides: TGTGCCAGCAGCTGGGACAGGGGGGGTGAAAAACTGTTTTTT.

The rearrangement uses TRBV10-3 and TRBJ2-7; D gene ambiguous. The CDR3 consists of 12 residues. The V end lost 6 bases, the J end lost 2 bases, and 8 bases lay between the germline ends. CDR1 is ENHRY and CDR2 is SYGVKD in the germline V gene. The CDR3 is CAIREGAYEQYF. The CDR3 DNA reads TGTGCCATCAGGGAAGGAGCCTACGAGCAGTACTTC.

The chain carries TRBV9 and TRBJ1-6; perhaps TRBD1 as D (6 bases). Germline V gene sequence: CDR1 SGDLS, CDR2 YYNGEE. The CDR3 totals 14 residues. Between the trimmed V and J ends, which lost 0 bases and 7 bases, there was a span of 8 bases. This chain's CDR3 is CASSVAGGNSPLHF. In DNA form, the CDR3 reads TGTGCCAGCAGCGTAGCGGGGGGCAATTCACCCCTCCACTTT. Drawing the rest from reference TRBV9 and TRBJ1-6, the complete variable domain is DSGVTQTPKHLITATGQRVTLRCSPRSGDLSVYWYQQSLDQGLQFLIQYYNGEERAKGNILERFSAQQFPDLHSELNLSSLELGDSALYFCASSVAGGNSPLHFGNGTRLTVT.

The gene calls are TRBV5-6 and TRBJ1-2; D not certain. The length of the CDR3 is 15 residues. Per the germline V gene, CDR1 is SGHDT and CDR2 is YYEEEE. Trimming took 1 base from V and 4 from J, leaving 14 bases between them. CDR3 in amino acids: CASSLKVSSGYGYTF. DNA for the CDR3: TGTGCCAGCAGCTTGAAGGTATCCTCGGGCTATGGCTACACCTTC. The full variable domain, its missing parts supplied by reference TRBV5-6 and TRBJ1-2, is DAGVTQSPTHLIKTRGQQVTLRCSPKSGHDTVSWYQQALGQGPQFIFQYYEEEERQRGNFPDRFSGHQFPNYSSELNVNALLLGDSALYLCASSLKVSSGYGYTFGSGTRLTVV.

The chain employs TRBV19 and TRBJ2-2; 7 bases agree with TRBD1. Germline CDR1 LNHDA, CDR2 SQIVND (reference sequence). Trimming removed 4 bases from V and 5 bases from J; junction bases left unmatched: 7. This CDR3 is 15 amino acids long. The CDR3 spells CASSTTHRGTGELFF. CDR3 sequence (DNA): TGTGCCAGTAGTACAACTCACAGGGGAACCGGGGAGCTGTTTTTT.

The CDR3 coding sequence is TGTGCCTGGGGGGGGTGGGAGTTCCCCTACGAGCAGTACTTC. Residues: CAWGGWEFPYEQYF. The V call is TRBV30, the J call TRBJ2-7; TRBD2 is a possible D gene (6 bases). Germline values: CDR1 GTSNPN, CDR2 SVGIG (reference sequence). Trimming pared 5 bases from V and 2 bases from J, leaving 16 bases between. The CDR3 spans 14 residues.

This chain links TRBV5-1 with TRBJ2-2; 12 positions match TRBD2. Germline V gives CDR1 SGHRS, CDR2 YFSETQ. The V and J ends lost 7 bases and 2 bases, in that order; junction bases with no gene match: 6. The CDR3 runs to 16 residues. The CDR3 reads CASRGLAGPNTGELFF. CDR3 nucleotide sequence: TGCGCCAGCCGTGGACTAGCGGGACCTAACACCGGGGAGCTGTTTTTT.